One and the same sample provided the 25 T cell receptor beta chains below, sequenced in a study of blood T cells in healthy people across ages. For the second PCR, which ran for roughly 7 to 11 cycles, a sample-barcoded 5' primer and a J-beta primer mix were used. In TCRdb, the 5' RACE reads were re-called with MiXCR into one record per CDR3 protein. This sample yields about 780,000 distinct CDR3 sequences, of which more than 35% are seen a single time; 18% belongs to the top ten. Sequenced sample: blood. These receptors originate from a man older than 75 in good health.

This clonotype was seen ten or more times. The rearrangement links TRBV12-3 or TRBV12-4 to TRBJ2-1, with 9 bases fitting TRBD2. This CDR3 is 15 amino acids long. The V segment lost 6 bases and the J segment 4 bases; nucleotides outside the gene matches: 7. CDR3 amino acids: CASSPTSGAYNEQFF. The CDR3 nucleotides are TGTGCCAGCAGCCCGACTAGCGGAGCTTACAATGAGCAGTTCTTC.

The chain uses TRBV11-2 and TRBJ2-4; unclear D gene. The J call may be in error: the DNA end matches TRBJ2-7 better. Germline values: CDR1 SGHAT, CDR2 FQNNGV. The CDR3 spans 14 residues. As DNA, the CDR3 is TGTGCCAGCAGCAAAATTCTATACAGTTACGAGCAGTACTTC. Translating gives CASSKILYSYEQYF.

The chain is built from TRBV20-1 and TRBJ2-1; a possible D gene is TRBD2 (5 bases). Germline V CDR1 and CDR2: DFQATT, SNEGSKA (reference sequence). V was pared by 4 bases and J by 9 bases, with 13 bases between. CDR3 length: 12 residues. This chain's CDR3 is CSATSGLREQFF. The DNA of the CDR3 is TGCAGTGCTACGTCTGGACTTCGTGAGCAGTTCTTC.

This clonotype was seen ten or more times. V gene TRBV7-2 combines with J gene TRBJ1-4; D call uncertain. Germline-derived CDR1 and CDR2 are SGHTA and FQGNSA. V was shortened by 5 bases and J by 0 bases, with 16 bases between the two germline ends. The CDR3 sequence is 17 residues long. The CDR3 spells CASSTTSDPATNEKLFF. In nucleotides, the CDR3 is TGTGCCAGCAGCACAACAAGCGACCCAGCAACTAATGAAAAACTGTTTTTT.

The V and J genes are TRBV12-3 or TRBV12-4 and TRBJ1-6; TRBD1 agrees at 7 bases. The CDR3 spans 14 residues. J gave up 6 bases and V 6 bases, and 5 bases lay outside the gene matches. Here the CDR3 reads CASRSTGTNSPLHF. The CDR3 coding sequence is TGTGCCAGCAGATCGACAGGGACTAATTCACCCCTCCACTTT.

Concerning this clonotype itself: A much larger clone differs from this one at a single base, so this may be a read error. The gene calls are TRBV7-2 and TRBJ2-3; TRBD2 agrees at 9 bases. The CDR3 loop spans 15 amino acids. Unmatched junction bases numbered 11, after V lost 3 bases and J lost 10 bases. Per germline, CDR1 SGHTA and CDR2 FQGNSA. The CDR3 nucleotides read TGTGCCAGCAGCTTTCCGATAGCGGGAGCGGATGCGCAGTATTTT. The encoded protein is CASSFPIAGADAQYF. The complete variable domain, with remaining parts taken from reference TRBV7-2 and TRBJ2-3, reads GAGVSQSPSNKVTEKGKDVELRCDPISGHTALYWYRQSLGQGLEFLIYFQGNSAPDKSGLPSDRFSAERTGGSVSTLTIQRTQQEDSAVYLCASSFPIAGADAQYFGPGTRLTVL.

The rearrangement links TRBV12-3 or TRBV12-4 to TRBJ1-4; D remains unclear. The CDR3 sequence is 15 residues long. The germline V and J ends were trimmed by 2 bases and 8 bases, with 15 bases remaining between them. This CDR3 reads CASSLFRGVGEKLFF. As DNA, the CDR3 is TGTGCCAGCAGTTTATTTCGGGGAGTCGGAGAAAAACTGTTTTTT.

The table lists this clonotype with a count of one. V gene TRBV5-1 combines with J gene TRBJ2-5; tentatively, D is TRBD1 (5 bases). The V end lost 3 bases, the J end lost 2 bases, and 14 bases lay between the germline ends. The CDR3 has 15 residues. CDR1 is SGHRS and CDR2 is YFSETQ in the germline V gene. CDR3 in amino acids: CASSSLPGNQETQYF. As DNA, the CDR3 is TGCGCCAGCAGCTCCTTACCAGGGAATCAAGAGACCCAGTACTTC.

This chain links TRBV29-1 with TRBJ1-1; 7 bases align to TRBD1. V was pared by 5 bases and J by 3 bases, with 3 bases of the junction left unmatched. The CDR3 spans 12 residues. CDR1 SQVTM and CDR2 ANQGSEA come from the germline V gene. The CDR3 loop reads CSVHRGDTEAFF. CDR3 bases: TGCAGCGTTCACAGGGGAGACACTGAAGCTTTCTTT.

This clonotype has only a few counts. V usage is TRBV9 and J usage is TRBJ2-3; the D gene is possibly TRBD1 (5 bases). The CDR3 has 15 amino acids. Germline V gene sequence: CDR1 SGDLS, CDR2 YYNGEE. Trimming left V 3 bases short and J 4 bases short, with 15 bases between. CDR3 in amino acids: CASSELTGFADTQYF. CDR3 DNA sequence: TGTGCCAGCAGCGAACTCACAGGTTTCGCAGATACGCAGTATTTT.

The chain couples TRBV28 to TRBJ2-7, with unresolved D. The CDR3 consists of 17 residues. Trimming took 1 base from V and 3 from J, leaving 19 bases between them. CDR1 and CDR2 (germline): MDHEN, SYDVKM. CDR3 coding DNA: TGTGCCAGCAGTTTATTTTCTTCGCTCTCCCGGAACTACGAGCAGTACTTC. It yields the protein CASSLFSSLSRNYEQYF.

The chain couples TRBV11-2 to TRBJ2-5; TRBD2 agrees at 7 bases. The CDR3 is 16 amino acids. Unmatched junction bases numbered 8, after V lost 2 bases and J lost 2 bases. From germline, CDR1 is SGHAT and CDR2 FQNNGV. Written as DNA, the CDR3 is TGTGCCAGCAGCTTACGCTCCGGGACTAAACAAGAGACCCAGTACTTC. Translation: CASSLRSGTKQETQYF. The full variable domain, rest sourced from reference TRBV11-2 and TRBJ2-5, is EAGVAQSPRYKIIEKRQSVAFWCNPISGHATLYWYQQILGQGPKLLIQFQNNGVVDDSQLPKDRFSAERLKGVDSTLKIQPAKLEDSAVYLCASSLRSGTKQETQYFGPGTRLLVL.

The V gene is TRBV27, the J gene TRBJ1-4; D is possibly TRBD1 (5 bases). CDR1 and CDR2 (germline): MNHEY, SMNVEV (reference sequence). The CDR3 runs 13 residues. Trimming stripped 5 bases from V and 3 bases from J, with 7 bases between. The CDR3 nucleotides are TGTGCCAGCAGTCGGGGGTCTAATGAAAAACTGTTTTTT. Translated: CASSRGSNEKLFF. Drawing the rest from reference TRBV27 and TRBJ1-4, the complete variable domain is EAQVTQNPRYLITVTGKKLTVTCSQNMNHEYMSWYRQDPGLGLRQIYYSMNVEVTDKGDVPEGYKVSRKEKRNFPLILESPSPNQTSLYFCASSRGSNEKLFFGSGTQLSVL.

This clonotype was detected a few times. This chain joins TRBV5-1 and TRBJ2-2; D is possibly TRBD1 or TRBD2 (6 bases each). Germline V gene data show CDR1 as SGHRS and CDR2 as YFSETQ. This CDR3 has 14 residues. Trimming removed 10 bases from V and 0 bases from J, with 13 bases in between. The CDR3 region is CAERGVPNTGELFF. DNA of the CDR3: TGCGCCGAGAGGGGGGTCCCGAACACCGGGGAGCTGTTTTTT.

This clonotype turned up a few times. The chain couples TRBV25-1 to TRBJ1-1, with D possibly matching TRBD1 (6 bases). Germline loops: CDR1 MGHDK, CDR2 SYGVNS. Trimming took off 6 bases at V and 1 base at J, with 12 bases between the two ends. The CDR3 contains 14 residues. CDR3 in amino acids: CASSLGGKNTEAFF. The CDR3 nucleotides read TGTGCCAGCAGCCTAGGGGGGAAGAACACTGAAGCTTTCTTT.

V gene TRBV12-3 or TRBV12-4 combines with J gene TRBJ2-7, with D possibly called TRBD1 or TRBD2 (7 bases each). Trimming took 6 bases from V and 0 from J, leaving 15 bases between them. The CDR3 is made up of 15 amino acids. CDR3 residues: CASRKGGDSSYEQYF. CDR3 DNA sequence: TGTGCCAGCAGGAAGGGAGGGGACAGCTCCTACGAGCAGTACTTC.

CDR3 DNA sequence: TGTGCCAGCAGCTTAGTTAGCGCTGGGGGATCGCAGCAGTTCTTC. Translated: CASSLVSAGGSQQFF. This sequence joins TRBV7-8 and TRBJ2-1; D is perhaps TRBD1 or TRBD2 (5 bases each). Deletions cut 1 base from V and 11 bases from J, with 18 bases between. Looked up from germline, CDR1 is SGHVS and CDR2 is FQNEAQ. The CDR3 is 15 residues long.

This sequence joins TRBV20-1 and TRBJ2-7; D is possibly TRBD1 (6 bases). This CDR3 has 15 amino acids. Deletions cut 1 base from V and 3 bases from J, with 16 bases between. CDR1 DFQATT and CDR2 SNEGSKA come from the germline V gene (reference sequence). This CDR3 reads CSARGAPGASYEQYF. The CDR3 region has the DNA TGCAGTGCTAGAGGGGCTCCAGGGGCCAGCTACGAGCAGTACTTC.

This clonotype was counted between two and nine times. V is TRBV2 and J is TRBJ1-2; D remains unclear. This CDR3 comprises 12 residues. In germline, CDR1 is SNHLY, CDR2 FYNNEI. V was cut by 4 bases and J by 3 bases, with 6 bases left in between. For the CDR3, the DNA is TGTGCCAGCAGTGCCGGGGACTATGGCTACACCTTC. Encoded protein: CASSAGDYGYTF.

At least ten counts were recorded for this clonotype. The chain is built from TRBV7-2 and TRBJ2-7, with 12 bases matching TRBD2. The germline V gene encodes CDR1 SGHTA and CDR2 FQGNSA. This CDR3 comprises 15 residues. Trimming cost V 4 bases and J 3 bases; bases outside gene matches: 4. The CDR3 sequence is CASSSGLAGYYEQYF. The CDR3 DNA is TGTGCCAGCAGCTCTGGACTAGCGGGGTACTACGAGCAGTACTTC. Drawing the rest from reference TRBV7-2 and TRBJ2-7, the complete variable domain is GAGVSQSPSNKVTEKGKDVELRCDPISGHTALYWYRQSLGQGLEFLIYFQGNSAPDKSGLPSDRFSAERTGGSVSTLTIQRTQQEDSAVYLCASSSGLAGYYEQYFGPGTRLTVT.

This clonotype was seen a handful of times. This rearrangement joins TRBV12-3 or TRBV12-4 to TRBJ2-3, with 10 nucleotides matching TRBD2. The CDR3 is 17 residues long. Trimming at V came to 5 bases and at J to 5 bases, leaving 13 bases not matched to a gene. The CDR3 bases are TGTGCCAGCAGTCCACGTAATCTAGCGGGAGTGGGAGATACGCAGTATTTT. Its protein product is CASSPRNLAGVGDTQYF.

The gene calls are TRBV14 and TRBJ1-2, with 9 bases fitting TRBD1. Trimming removed 4 bases from V and 3 bases from J; junction bases left unmatched: 6. Germline V CDR1 and CDR2: SGHDN, FVKESK. This CDR3 contains 15 residues. The CDR3 coding sequence is TGTGCCAGCAGCCCTACAGGGGGCCCCCACTATGGCTACACCTTC. This encodes CASSPTGGPHYGYTF. Combining the CDR3 with reference TRBV14 and TRBJ1-2 gives the whole variable domain EAGVTQFPSHSVIEKGQTVTLRCDPISGHDNLYWYRRVMGKEIKFLLHFVKESKQDESGMPNNRFLAERTGGTYSTLKVQPAELEDSGVYFCASSPTGGPHYGYTFGSGTRLTVV.

The chain couples TRBV27 to TRBJ2-7; 8 positions match TRBD2. CDR1 and CDR2 (germline): MNHEY, SMNVEV (reference sequence). The CDR3 spans 15 residues. Unmatched junction bases numbered 7, after V lost 6 bases and J lost 0 bases. The CDR3 is CASRASGSSSYEQYF. CDR3 coding DNA: TGTGCCAGCAGAGCTAGCGGGTCAAGCTCCTACGAGCAGTACTTC.

Many counts were recorded for this clonotype. This chain connects TRBV28 to TRBJ2-7; D perhaps matches TRBD1 (6 bases). V was cut by 8 bases and J by 3 bases, with 11 bases left in between. The germline CDR1 and CDR2 sequences are MDHEN and SYDVKM. This CDR3 has 12 amino acids. The CDR3 bases are TGTGCCAGCCGCACAGGGTTCTACGAGCAGTACTTC. Its translation is CASRTGFYEQYF.

The table lists this clonotype with many counts. The rearrangement links TRBV12-3 or TRBV12-4 to TRBJ2-7, with 8 nucleotides matching TRBD1. The junction had 6 bases not matched to a gene; V was cut back by 3 bases and J by 5 bases. The CDR3 length is 14 residues. The CDR3 region is CASSLLQGVNEQYF. As DNA, the CDR3 is TGTGCCAGCAGTTTGTTACAGGGGGTAAACGAGCAGTACTTC.